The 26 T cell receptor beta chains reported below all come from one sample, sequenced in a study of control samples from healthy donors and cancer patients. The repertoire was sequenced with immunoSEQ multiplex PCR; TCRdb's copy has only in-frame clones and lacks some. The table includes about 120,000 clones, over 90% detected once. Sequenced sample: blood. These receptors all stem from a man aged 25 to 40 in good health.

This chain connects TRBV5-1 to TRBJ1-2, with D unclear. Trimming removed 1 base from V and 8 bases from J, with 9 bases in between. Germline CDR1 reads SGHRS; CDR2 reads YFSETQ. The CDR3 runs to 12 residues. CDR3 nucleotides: TGCGCCAGCAGCTTGAACTTTTGGGGCTACACCTTC. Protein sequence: CASSLNFWGYTF.

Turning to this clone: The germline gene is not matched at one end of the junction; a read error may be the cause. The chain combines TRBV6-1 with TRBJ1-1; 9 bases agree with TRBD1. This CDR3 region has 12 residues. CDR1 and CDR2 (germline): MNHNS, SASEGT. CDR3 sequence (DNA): TGTACCAGCAGTGACGGACAGGGGAGAGCTTTCTTT. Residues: CTSSDGQGRAFF.

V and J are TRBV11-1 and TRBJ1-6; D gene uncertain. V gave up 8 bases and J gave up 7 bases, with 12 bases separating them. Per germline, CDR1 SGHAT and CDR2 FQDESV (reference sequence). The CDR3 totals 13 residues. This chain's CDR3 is CASANTGNSPLHF. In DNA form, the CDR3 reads TGTGCCAGCGCTAATACCGGGAATTCACCCCTCCACTTT.

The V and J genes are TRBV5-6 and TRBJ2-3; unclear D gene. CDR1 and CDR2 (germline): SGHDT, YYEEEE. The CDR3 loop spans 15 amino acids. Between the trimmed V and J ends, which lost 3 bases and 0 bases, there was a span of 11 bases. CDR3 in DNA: TGTGCCAGCAGCTGGGAATTAAGAAGCACAGATACGCAGTATTTT. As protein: CASSWELRSTDTQYF.

The CDR3 sequence is CASSLTGPSTYGYTF. The DNA for the CDR3 is TGTGCCAGCAGCCTCACAGGGCCGTCTACCTATGGCTACACCTTC. The V gene is TRBV6-4, the J gene TRBJ1-2; a possible D gene is TRBD1 (6 bases). The germline V and J ends were trimmed by 6 bases and 4 bases, with 18 bases remaining between them. Germline lookup yields CDR1 MRHNA and CDR2 SNTAGT. This CDR3 is 15 amino acids long.

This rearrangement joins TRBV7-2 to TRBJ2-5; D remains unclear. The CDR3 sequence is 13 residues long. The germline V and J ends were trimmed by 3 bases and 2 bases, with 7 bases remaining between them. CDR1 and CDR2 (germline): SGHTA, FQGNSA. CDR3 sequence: CASSFMQQETQYF. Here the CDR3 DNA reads TGTGCCAGCAGCTTTATGCAACAAGAGACCCAGTACTTC.

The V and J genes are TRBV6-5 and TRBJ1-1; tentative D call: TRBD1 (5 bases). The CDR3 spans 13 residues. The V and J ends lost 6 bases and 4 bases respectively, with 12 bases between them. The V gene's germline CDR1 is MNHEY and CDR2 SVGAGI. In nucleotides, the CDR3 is TGTGCCAGCAGCCCGGCGGGGGGCACTGAAGCTTTCTTT. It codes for CASSPAGGTEAFF.

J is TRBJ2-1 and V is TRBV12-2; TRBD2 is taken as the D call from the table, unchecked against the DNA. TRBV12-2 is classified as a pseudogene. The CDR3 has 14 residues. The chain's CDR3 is CASRLAGGINEQFF. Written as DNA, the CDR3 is TGTGCAAGTCGCTTAGCGGGGGGGATAAATGAGCAGTTCTTC.

The CDR3 DNA reads as TGTGCCAGCAGTGAAGTCATGGCAGGGTACGAGCAGTACTTC. It yields the protein CASSEVMAGYEQYF. The J gene is TRBJ2-7, the V gene TRBV2, with D perhaps TRBD1 (5 bases). Germline values: CDR1 SNHLY, CDR2 FYNNEI. V gave up 1 base and J gave up 4 bases, with 11 bases separating them. The CDR3 spans 14 residues. The full variable domain, completed using reference TRBV2 and TRBJ2-7, is EPEVTQTPSHQVTQMGQEVILRCVPISNHLYFYWYRQILGQKVEFLVSFYNNEISEKSEIFDDQFSVERPDGSNFTLKIRSTKLEDSAMYFCASSEVMAGYEQYFGPGTRLTVT.

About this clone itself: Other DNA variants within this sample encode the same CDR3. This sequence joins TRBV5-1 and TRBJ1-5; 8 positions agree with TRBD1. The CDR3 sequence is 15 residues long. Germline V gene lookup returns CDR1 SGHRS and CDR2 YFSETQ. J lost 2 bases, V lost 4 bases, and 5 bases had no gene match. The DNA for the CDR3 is TGCGCCAGCAGCCCCGGACAGGGAGGCAATCAGCCCCAGCATTTT. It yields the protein CASSPGQGGNQPQHF.

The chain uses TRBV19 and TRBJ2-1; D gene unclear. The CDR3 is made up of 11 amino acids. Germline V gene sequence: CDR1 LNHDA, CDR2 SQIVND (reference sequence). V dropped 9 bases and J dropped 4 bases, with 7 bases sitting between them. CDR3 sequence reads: CASQQYNEQFF. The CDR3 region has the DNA TGTGCCAGCCAACAGTACAATGAGCAGTTCTTC.

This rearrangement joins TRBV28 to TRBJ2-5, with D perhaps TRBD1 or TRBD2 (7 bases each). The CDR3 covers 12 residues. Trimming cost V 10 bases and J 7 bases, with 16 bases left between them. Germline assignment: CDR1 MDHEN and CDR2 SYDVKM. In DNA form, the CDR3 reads TGTGCCATCATGGGGGAGGGGGCGACCCAGTACTTC. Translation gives CAIMGEGATQYF.

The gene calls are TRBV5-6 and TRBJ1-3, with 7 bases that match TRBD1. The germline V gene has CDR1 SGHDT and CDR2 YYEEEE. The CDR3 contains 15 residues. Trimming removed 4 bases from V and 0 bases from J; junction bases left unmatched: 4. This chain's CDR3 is CASSNDRVSGNTIYF. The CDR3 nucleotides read TGTGCCAGCAGCAATGACAGGGTCTCTGGAAACACCATATATTTT. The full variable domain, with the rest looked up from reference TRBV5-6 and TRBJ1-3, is DAGVTQSPTHLIKTRGQQVTLRCSPKSGHDTVSWYQQALGQGPQFIFQYYEEEERQRGNFPDRFSGHQFPNYSSELNVNALLLGDSALYLCASSNDRVSGNTIYFGEGSWLTVV.

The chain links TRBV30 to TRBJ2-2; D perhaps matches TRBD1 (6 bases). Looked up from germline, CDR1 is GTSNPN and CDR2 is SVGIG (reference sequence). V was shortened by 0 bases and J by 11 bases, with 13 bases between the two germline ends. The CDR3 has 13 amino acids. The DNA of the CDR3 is TGTGCCTGGAGTGTACACAGGGCTCTTGAGCTGTTTTTT. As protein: CAWSVHRALELFF.

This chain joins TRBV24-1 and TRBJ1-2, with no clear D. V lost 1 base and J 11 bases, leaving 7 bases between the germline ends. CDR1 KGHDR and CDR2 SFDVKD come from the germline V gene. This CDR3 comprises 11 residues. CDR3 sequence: CATSDLLIYTF. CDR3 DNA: TGTGCCACCAGTGATTTACTCATATACACCTTC.

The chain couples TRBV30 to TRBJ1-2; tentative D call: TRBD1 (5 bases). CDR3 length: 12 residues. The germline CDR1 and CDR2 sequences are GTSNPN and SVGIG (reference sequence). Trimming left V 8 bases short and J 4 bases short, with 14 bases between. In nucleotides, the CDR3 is TGTGCCCTCCCAGACAGTGGCTATGGCTACACCTTC. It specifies CALPDSGYGYTF.

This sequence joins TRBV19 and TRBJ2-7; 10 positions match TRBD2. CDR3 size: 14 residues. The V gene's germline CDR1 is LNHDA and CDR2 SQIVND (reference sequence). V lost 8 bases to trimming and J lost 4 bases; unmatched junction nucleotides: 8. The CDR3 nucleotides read TGTGCCAGTCAAAAGCTAGCGGGGGAATACGAGCAGTACTTC. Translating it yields CASQKLAGEYEQYF.

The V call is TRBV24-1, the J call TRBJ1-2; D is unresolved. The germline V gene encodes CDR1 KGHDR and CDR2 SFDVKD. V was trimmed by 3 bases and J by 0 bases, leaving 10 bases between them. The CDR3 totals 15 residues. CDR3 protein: CATSDRSGANYGYTF. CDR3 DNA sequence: TGTGCCACCAGTGATCGATCAGGAGCTAACTATGGCTACACCTTC.

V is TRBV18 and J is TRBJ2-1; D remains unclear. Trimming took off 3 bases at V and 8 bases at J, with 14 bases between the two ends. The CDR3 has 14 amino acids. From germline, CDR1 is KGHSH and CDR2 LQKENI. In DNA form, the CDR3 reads TGTGCCAGCTCACCCATAAACAACGTCGATGAGCAGTTCTTC. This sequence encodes CASSPINNVDEQFF.

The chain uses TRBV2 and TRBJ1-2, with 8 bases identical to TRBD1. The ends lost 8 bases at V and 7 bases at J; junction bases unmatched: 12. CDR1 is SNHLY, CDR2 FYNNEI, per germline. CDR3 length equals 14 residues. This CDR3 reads CASRARTGLSGYTF. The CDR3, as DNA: TGTGCCAGCCGGGCCCGGACAGGGCTAAGTGGCTACACCTTC.

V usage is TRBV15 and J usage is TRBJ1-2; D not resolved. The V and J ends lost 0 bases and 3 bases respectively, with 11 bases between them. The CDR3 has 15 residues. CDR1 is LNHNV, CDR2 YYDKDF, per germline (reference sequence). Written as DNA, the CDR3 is TGTGCCACCAGCAGAGATCAGCCAGGCGACTATGGCTACACCTTC. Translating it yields CATSRDQPGDYGYTF.

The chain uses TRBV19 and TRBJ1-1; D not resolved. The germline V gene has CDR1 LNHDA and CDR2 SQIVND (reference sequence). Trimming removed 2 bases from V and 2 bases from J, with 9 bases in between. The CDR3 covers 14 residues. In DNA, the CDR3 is TGTGCCAGTAGTATAAGGGTGGGCAACACTGAAGCTTTCTTT. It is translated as CASSIRVGNTEAFF.

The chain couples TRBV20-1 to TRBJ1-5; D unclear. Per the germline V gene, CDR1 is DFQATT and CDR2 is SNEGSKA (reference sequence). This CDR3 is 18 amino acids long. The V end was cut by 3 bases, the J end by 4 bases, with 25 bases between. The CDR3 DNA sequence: TGCAGTGCTAGTGCGAAAAACCGGGGATTAGGTGGGAATCAGCCCCAGCATTTT. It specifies CSASAKNRGLGGNQPQHF.

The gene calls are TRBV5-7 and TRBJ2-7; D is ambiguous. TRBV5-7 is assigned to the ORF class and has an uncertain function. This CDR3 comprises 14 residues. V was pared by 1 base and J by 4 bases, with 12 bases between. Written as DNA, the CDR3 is TGTGCCAGCAGCTTGAACACCCCCCCTTACGAGCAGTACGTC. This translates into CASSLNTPPYEQYV.

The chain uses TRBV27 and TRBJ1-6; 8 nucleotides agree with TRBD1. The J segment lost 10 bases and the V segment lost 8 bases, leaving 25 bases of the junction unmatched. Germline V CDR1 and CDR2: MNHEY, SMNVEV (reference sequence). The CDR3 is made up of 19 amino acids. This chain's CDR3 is CASGPGDRRVSTLRSPLHF. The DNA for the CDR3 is TGTGCCAGCGGCCCCGGGGACAGGCGGGTCTCCACGTTAAGGTCACCCCTCCACTTT.

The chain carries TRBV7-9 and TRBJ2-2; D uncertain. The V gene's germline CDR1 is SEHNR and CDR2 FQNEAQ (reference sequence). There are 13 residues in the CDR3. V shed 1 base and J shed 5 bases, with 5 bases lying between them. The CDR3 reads CASSLGRTGELFF. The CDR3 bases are TGTGCCAGCAGCTTAGGGCGAACCGGGGAGCTGTTTTTT. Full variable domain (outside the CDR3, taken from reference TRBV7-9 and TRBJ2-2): DTGVSQNPRHKITKRGQNVTFRCDPISEHNRLYWYRQTLGQGPEFLTYFQNEAQLEKSRLLSDRFSAERPKGSFSTLEIQRTEQGDSAMYLCASSLGRTGELFFGEGSRLTVL.